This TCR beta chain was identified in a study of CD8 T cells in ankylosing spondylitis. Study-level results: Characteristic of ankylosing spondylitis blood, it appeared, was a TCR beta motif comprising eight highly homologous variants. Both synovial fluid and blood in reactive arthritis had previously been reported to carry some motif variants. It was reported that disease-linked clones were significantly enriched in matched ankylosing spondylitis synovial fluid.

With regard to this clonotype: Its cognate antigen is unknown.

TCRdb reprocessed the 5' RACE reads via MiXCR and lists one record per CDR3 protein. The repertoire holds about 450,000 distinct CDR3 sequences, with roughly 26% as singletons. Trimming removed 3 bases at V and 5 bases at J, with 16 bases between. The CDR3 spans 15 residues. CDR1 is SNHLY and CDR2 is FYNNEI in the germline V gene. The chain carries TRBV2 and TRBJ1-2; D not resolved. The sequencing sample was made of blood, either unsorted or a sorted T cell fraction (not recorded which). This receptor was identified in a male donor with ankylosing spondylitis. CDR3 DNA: TGTGCCAGCAGTGAGACCGTGGTTCGTGAGTATGGCTACACCTTC. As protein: CASSETVVREYGYTF.